The 20 T cell receptor beta chains below come from one sample, sequenced in a study of CD8 T cells in ankylosing spondylitis. No antigen has been identified for these receptors. Study-wide results and caveats: There was a TCR beta motif, made of several highly homologous variants, that appeared characteristic of ankylosing spondylitis blood.

TCRdb re-called the 5' RACE reads with MiXCR, one entry per CDR3 protein. This sample yields over 200,000 distinct CDR3 sequences, of which around 20% are seen a single time; about two fifths belongs to the top ten. Sample: blood, either unsorted or a sorted T cell fraction (not recorded which). The receptor source for this set is a male donor with ankylosing spondylitis.

This CDR3 is CASSSVAGGDTDTQYF. The CDR3 DNA follows: TGTGCCAGCAGTTCGGTAGCGGGAGGGGACACAGATACGCAGTATTTT. J is TRBJ2-3 and V is TRBV28, with 11 bases fitting TRBD2. The CDR3 is made up of 16 amino acids. J lost 2 bases, V lost 4 bases, and 5 bases had no gene match. Germline V gene data show CDR1 as MDHEN and CDR2 as SYDVKM.

This clonotype came up a few times. The chain links TRBV7-9 to TRBJ2-5; the D gene is possibly TRBD2 (5 bases). Germline CDR1 reads SEHNR; CDR2 reads FQNEAQ (reference sequence). V was shortened by 0 bases and J by 4 bases, with 12 bases between the two germline ends. This CDR3 has 15 residues. The CDR3 protein is CASSLASEEGETQYF. The CDR3 bases are TGTGCCAGCAGCTTAGCCAGCGAAGAGGGAGAGACCCAGTACTTC.

The rearrangement joins TRBV5-1 to TRBJ1-1; D is undetermined. The CDR3 contains 11 residues. The germline gives CDR1 SGHRS, CDR2 YFSETQ. V was pared by 0 bases and J by 8 bases, with 5 bases between. CDR3 bases: TGCGCCAGCAGCTTGGACGGGGAAGCTTTCTTT. The encoded protein is CASSLDGEAFF.

The sample holds many counts of this clonotype. Written as DNA, the CDR3 is TGCAGCGTTGTTTACAGGGGAGGCTCCTACGAGCAGTACTTC. Encoded protein: CSVVYRGGSYEQYF. V and J are TRBV29-1 and TRBJ2-7; tentatively, D is TRBD1 (7 bases). Trimming left V 4 bases short and J 0 bases short, with 13 bases between. CDR3 size: 14 residues. Per germline, CDR1 SQVTM and CDR2 ANQGSEA.

J is TRBJ2-2 and V is TRBV28; 10 bases agree with TRBD2. In germline, CDR1 is MDHEN, CDR2 SYDVKM. CDR3 size: 17 residues. V gave up 3 bases and J gave up 0 bases; unmatched junction bases: 4. The CDR3 DNA is TGTGCCAGCAGTTTCCCAGGACTAGCGGCGAACACCGGGGAGCTGTTTTTT. It specifies CASSFPGLAANTGELFF.

This sequence joins TRBV14 and TRBJ1-1, with D perhaps TRBD1 (5 bases). This CDR3 has 12 residues. Trimming removed 7 bases at V and 3 bases at J, with 9 bases between. The germline gives CDR1 SGHDN, CDR2 FVKESK. The CDR3 DNA is TGTGCCAGCAATCGGGGGGACACTGAAGCTTTCTTT. This translates into CASNRGDTEAFF.

The V gene is TRBV24-1, the J gene TRBJ2-3; D remains ambiguous. Germline V gene lookup returns CDR1 KGHDR and CDR2 SFDVKD. The CDR3 sequence is 19 residues long. V lost 1 base and J lost 2, with 21 bases in between. CDR3 in amino acids: CATSDFGDRVRFFTDTQYF. The CDR3 region has the DNA TGTGCCACCAGTGATTTCGGTGATAGGGTAAGGTTCTTCACAGATACGCAGTATTTT.

This clonotype was counted a few times. The rearrangement uses TRBV19 and TRBJ2-7; 15 bases are a match to TRBD2. Trimming removed 9 bases from V and 4 bases from J; junction bases left unmatched: 13. The CDR3 contains 17 residues. Germline-derived CDR1 and CDR2 are LNHDA and SQIVND (reference sequence). CDR3 in DNA: TGTGCCAGCAGTTGGACTAGCGGGAGGGCCGGAAGATACGAGCAGTACTTC. This translates into CASSWTSGRAGRYEQYF.

This clonotype was recorded a few times. This chain uses TRBV28 with TRBJ2-1; D is uncertain. The V end lost 4 bases, the J end lost 0 bases, and 10 bases lay between the germline ends. The CDR3 spans 15 residues. CDR1 and CDR2 from the germline V gene are MDHEN and SYDVKM. CDR3 region: CASSSHPSSYNEQFF. The CDR3, as DNA: TGTGCCAGCAGTTCTCATCCCAGCTCCTACAATGAGCAGTTCTTC.

This clonotype was found a few times. The chain recombines TRBV4-1 with TRBJ2-2; 7 nucleotides line up with TRBD1. The CDR3 loop spans 16 amino acids. From germline, CDR1 is MGHRA and CDR2 YSYEKL. With V trimmed by 0 bases and J by 4 bases, 5 bases remained unmatched. CDR3 DNA sequence: TGCGCCAGCAGCCAAGAGACAGGGACGGGCACCGGGGAGCTGTTTTTT. This translates into CASSQETGTGTGELFF.

This sequence joins TRBV6-1 and TRBJ2-3, with 15 bases aligning to TRBD2. The germline V gene encodes CDR1 MNHNS and CDR2 SASEGT. The V and J ends lost 5 bases and 2 bases, in that order; junction bases with no gene match: 8. The CDR3 loop spans 18 amino acids. The CDR3 DNA is TGTGCCAGCAGTACCGGGACTAGCGGGGGGCACTTCACAGATACGCAGTATTTT. This encodes CASSTGTSGGHFTDTQYF.

This chain links TRBV5-1 with TRBJ2-7, with TRBD1 identical over 8 bases. The germline V gene has CDR1 SGHRS and CDR2 YFSETQ. This CDR3 region has 13 residues. V trimming: 5 bases; J trimming: 3 bases; junction bases outside the gene matches: 4. The CDR3 DNA follows: TGCGCCAGCAGTTGGGGACAGGACTACGAGCAGTACTTC. It yields the protein CASSWGQDYEQYF.

CDR3 DNA sequence: TGTGCCAGCAGCGGAAAAGGGCAGGGCGAAGCCTTAAAGACCCAGTACTTC. Encoded protein: CASSGKGQGEALKTQYF. The chain carries TRBV21-1 and TRBJ2-5; the table's D gene call, TRBD1, was not cross checked with the DNA. TRBV21-1 is annotated as a pseudogene. The length of the CDR3 is 17 residues.

The genes are TRBV5-1 and TRBJ2-1; 10 bases align to TRBD2. Germline values: CDR1 SGHRS, CDR2 YFSETQ. Trimming took 7 bases from V and 5 from J; bases not matched to a gene: 6. The CDR3 contains 14 residues. CDR3 sequence: CASRTSGIDNEQFF. In nucleotides, the CDR3 is TGCGCCAGCCGAACTAGCGGGATCGACAATGAGCAGTTCTTC.

This clonotype was counted ten times or more. CDR3 coding DNA: TGCGCCAGCAGCTTCTTAGGGAATGAGCAGTTCTTC. Its translation is CASSFLGNEQFF. The chain recombines TRBV5-1 with TRBJ2-1; no reliable D call. V was pared by 2 bases and J by 7 bases, with 7 bases between. This CDR3 is 12 amino acids long. Per the germline V gene, CDR1 is SGHRS and CDR2 is YFSETQ.

V gene TRBV6-1 combines with J gene TRBJ2-1, with TRBD2 as a possible D gene (6 bases). V was pared by 3 bases and J by 1 base, with 13 bases between. Germline V CDR1 and CDR2: MNHNS, SASEGT. The CDR3 totals 16 residues. CDR3 nucleotides: TGTGCCAGCAGTGATTCCGCGGGGCGGTCCTACAATGAGCAGTTCTTC. Residues: CASSDSAGRSYNEQFF.

This clonotype was seen a handful of times. The chain uses TRBV4-1 and TRBJ1-5; no clear D. The germline gives CDR1 MGHRA, CDR2 YSYEKL. The CDR3 totals 15 residues. V was clipped by 0 bases and J by 4 bases, with 10 bases between them. In DNA form, the CDR3 reads TGCGCCAGCAGCCAAGATCCGGAAGGAAATCAGCCCCAGCATTTT. Translation gives CASSQDPEGNQPQHF.

The V call is TRBV25-1, the J call TRBJ2-2; D not resolved. Germline values: CDR1 MGHDK, CDR2 SYGVNS. The ends were cut back, 0 bases at V and 0 bases at J, with 11 bases in the middle. The CDR3 runs to 17 residues. The CDR3 region has the DNA TGTGCCAGCAGTGAATATCGCGGCCCGTCGAACACCGGGGAGCTGTTTTTT. This sequence encodes CASSEYRGPSNTGELFF.

The chain combines TRBV6-1 with TRBJ1-5; 9 nucleotides line up with TRBD1. J gave up 7 bases and V 5 bases, and 9 bases lay outside the gene matches. Germline CDR1 and CDR2: MNHNS and SASEGT. The CDR3 has 15 amino acids. This CDR3 reads CASSPQGAVEQPQHF. The CDR3 nucleotides are TGTGCCAGCAGTCCACAGGGGGCGGTGGAGCAGCCCCAGCATTTT.

This clonotype occurred a few times. The chain employs TRBV12-3 or TRBV12-4 and TRBJ2-1, with D possibly matching TRBD2 (6 bases). The CDR3 loop spans 19 amino acids. V dropped 0 bases and J dropped 6 bases, with 24 bases sitting between them. The CDR3 reads CASSLAVWQGGTMGNEQFF. CDR3 DNA sequence: TGTGCCAGCAGTTTAGCTGTGTGGCAGGGAGGAACTATGGGCAATGAGCAGTTCTTC.